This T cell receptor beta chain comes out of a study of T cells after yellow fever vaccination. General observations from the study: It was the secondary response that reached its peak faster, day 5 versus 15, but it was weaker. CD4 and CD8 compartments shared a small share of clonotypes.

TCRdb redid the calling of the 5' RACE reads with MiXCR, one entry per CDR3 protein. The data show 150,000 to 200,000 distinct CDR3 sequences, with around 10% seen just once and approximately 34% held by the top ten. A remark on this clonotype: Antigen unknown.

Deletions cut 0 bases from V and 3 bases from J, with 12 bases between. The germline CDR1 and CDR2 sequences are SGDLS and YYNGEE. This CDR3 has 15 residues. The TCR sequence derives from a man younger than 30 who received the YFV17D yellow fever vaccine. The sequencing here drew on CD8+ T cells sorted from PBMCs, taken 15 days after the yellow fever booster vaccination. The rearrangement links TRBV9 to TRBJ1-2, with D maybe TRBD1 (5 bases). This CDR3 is CASSVEEGHYYGYTF. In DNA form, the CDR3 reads TGTGCCAGCAGCGTAGAGGAGGGGCATTACTATGGCTACACCTTC.